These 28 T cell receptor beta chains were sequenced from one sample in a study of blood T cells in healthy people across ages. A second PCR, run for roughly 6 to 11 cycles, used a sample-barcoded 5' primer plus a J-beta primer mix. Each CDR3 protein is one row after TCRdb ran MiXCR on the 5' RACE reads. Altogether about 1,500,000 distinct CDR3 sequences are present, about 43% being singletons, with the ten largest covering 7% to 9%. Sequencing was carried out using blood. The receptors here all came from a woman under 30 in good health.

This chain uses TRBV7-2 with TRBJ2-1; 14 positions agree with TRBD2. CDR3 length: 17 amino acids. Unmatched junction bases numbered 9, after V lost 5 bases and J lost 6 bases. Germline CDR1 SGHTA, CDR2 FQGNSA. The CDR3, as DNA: TGTGCCAGCAGCCCCTTAGGAGGACTAGCGGGAGGCAATGAGCAGTTCTTC. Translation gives CASSPLGGLAGGNEQFF.

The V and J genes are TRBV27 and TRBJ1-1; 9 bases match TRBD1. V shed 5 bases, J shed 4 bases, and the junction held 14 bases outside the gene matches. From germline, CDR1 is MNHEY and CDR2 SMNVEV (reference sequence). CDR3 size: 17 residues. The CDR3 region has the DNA TGTGCCAGCAGTCCGGAACAGGGGGCCTTATTACCCACTGAAGCTTTCTTT. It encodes CASSPEQGALLPTEAFF.

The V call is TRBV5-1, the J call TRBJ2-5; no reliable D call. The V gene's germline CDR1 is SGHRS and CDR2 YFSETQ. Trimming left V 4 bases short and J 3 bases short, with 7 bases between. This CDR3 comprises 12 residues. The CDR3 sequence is CASSPTKETQYF. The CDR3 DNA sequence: TGCGCCAGCAGCCCTACGAAAGAGACCCAGTACTTC.

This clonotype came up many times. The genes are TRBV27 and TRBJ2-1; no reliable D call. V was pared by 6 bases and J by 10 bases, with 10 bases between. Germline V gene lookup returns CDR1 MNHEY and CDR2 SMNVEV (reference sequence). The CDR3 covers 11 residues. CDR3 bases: TGTGCCAGCAGAGGGTCCGTGGAGCAGTTCTTC. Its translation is CASRGSVEQFF.

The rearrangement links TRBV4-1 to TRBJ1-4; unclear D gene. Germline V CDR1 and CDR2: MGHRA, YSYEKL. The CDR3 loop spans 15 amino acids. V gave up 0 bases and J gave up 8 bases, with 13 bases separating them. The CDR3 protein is CASSQEVLLFEKLFF. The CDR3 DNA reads TGCGCCAGCAGCCAAGAAGTCTTACTATTCGAAAAACTGTTTTTT.

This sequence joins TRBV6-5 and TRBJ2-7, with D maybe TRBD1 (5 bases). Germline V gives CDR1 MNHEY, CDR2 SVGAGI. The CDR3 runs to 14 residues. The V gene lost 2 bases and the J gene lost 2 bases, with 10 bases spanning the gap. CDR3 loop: CASSYAYRTYEQYF. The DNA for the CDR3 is TGTGCCAGCAGTTACGCGTACAGGACCTACGAGCAGTACTTC.

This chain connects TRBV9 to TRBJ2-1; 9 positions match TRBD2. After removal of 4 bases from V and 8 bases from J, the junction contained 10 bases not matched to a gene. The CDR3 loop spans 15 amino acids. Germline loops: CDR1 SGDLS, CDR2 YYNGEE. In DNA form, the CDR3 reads TGTGCCAGCAGCCCGCCTAGCGGGATAACCCATGAGCAGTTCTTC. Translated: CASSPPSGITHEQFF.

The CDR3 protein is CASSPRSSRGAEAFF. CDR3 sequence (DNA): TGTGCCAGCTCACCACGGTCCTCCAGGGGGGCTGAAGCTTTCTTT. The genes are TRBV18 and TRBJ1-1; 7 nucleotides agree with TRBD1. J gave up 6 bases and V 1 base, and 8 bases lay outside the gene matches. Germline lookup yields CDR1 KGHSH and CDR2 LQKENI. CDR3 length: 15 residues.

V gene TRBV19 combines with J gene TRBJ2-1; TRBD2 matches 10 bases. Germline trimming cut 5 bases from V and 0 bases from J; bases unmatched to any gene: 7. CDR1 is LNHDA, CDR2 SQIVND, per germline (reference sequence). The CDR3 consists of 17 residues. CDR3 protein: CASSGATSGPSYNEQFF. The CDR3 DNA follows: TGTGCCAGTAGTGGGGCGACTAGCGGGCCCTCCTACAATGAGCAGTTCTTC.

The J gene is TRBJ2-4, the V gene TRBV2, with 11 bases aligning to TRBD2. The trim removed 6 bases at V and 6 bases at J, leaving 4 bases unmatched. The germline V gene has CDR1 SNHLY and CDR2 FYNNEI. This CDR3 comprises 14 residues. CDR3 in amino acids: CASRTSGTANIQYF. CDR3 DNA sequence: TGTGCCAGCAGGACTAGCGGGACTGCAAACATTCAGTACTTC.

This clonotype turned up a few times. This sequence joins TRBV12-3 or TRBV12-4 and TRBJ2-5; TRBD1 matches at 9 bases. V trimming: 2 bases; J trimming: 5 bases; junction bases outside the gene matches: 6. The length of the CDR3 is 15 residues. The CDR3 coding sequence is TGTGCCAGCAGTTTAACTGGGACAGGGCATGAGACCCAGTACTTC. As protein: CASSLTGTGHETQYF.

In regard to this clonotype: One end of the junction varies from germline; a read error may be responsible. CDR3 in amino acids: CASSRQHGSDQPQHF. The CDR3 DNA sequence: TGTGCCAGCAGCCGACAACACGGTAGCGATCAGCCCCAGCATTTT. The chain couples TRBV7-2 to TRBJ1-5; no reliable D call. The CDR3 length is 15 residues. Germline loops: CDR1 SGHTA, CDR2 FQGNSA.

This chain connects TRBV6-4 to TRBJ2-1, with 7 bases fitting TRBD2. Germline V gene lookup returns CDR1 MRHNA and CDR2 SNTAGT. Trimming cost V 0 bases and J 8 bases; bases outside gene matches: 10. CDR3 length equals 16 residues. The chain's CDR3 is CASSDSIKGGPHEQFF. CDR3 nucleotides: TGTGCCAGCAGTGACTCGATTAAGGGAGGGCCTCATGAGCAGTTCTTC.

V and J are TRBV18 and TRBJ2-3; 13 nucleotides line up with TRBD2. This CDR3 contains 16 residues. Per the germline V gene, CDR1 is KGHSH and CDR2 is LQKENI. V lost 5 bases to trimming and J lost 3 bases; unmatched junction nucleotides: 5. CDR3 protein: CASSIVTSGGTDTQYF. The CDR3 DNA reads TGTGCCAGCTCAATCGTGACTAGCGGGGGGACAGATACGCAGTATTTT. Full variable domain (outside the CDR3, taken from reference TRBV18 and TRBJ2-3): NAGVMQNPRHLVRRRGQEARLRCSPMKGHSHVYWYRQLPEEGLKFMVYLQKENIIDESGMPKERFSAEFPKEGPSILRIQQVVRGDSAAYFCASSIVTSGGTDTQYFGPGTRLTVL.

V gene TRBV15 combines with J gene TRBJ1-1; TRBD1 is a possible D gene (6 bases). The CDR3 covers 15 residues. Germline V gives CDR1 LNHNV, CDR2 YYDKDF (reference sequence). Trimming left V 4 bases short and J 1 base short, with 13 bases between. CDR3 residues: CATSKGGQSNTEAFF. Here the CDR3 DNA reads TGTGCCACCAGCAAGGGCGGACAGTCGAACACTGAAGCTTTCTTT.

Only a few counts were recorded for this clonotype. CDR3 sequence: CAWSWNRGTYEQYF. CDR3 bases: TGTGCCTGGAGCTGGAACAGGGGTACCTACGAGCAGTACTTC. This chain connects TRBV30 to TRBJ2-7; 7 positions match TRBD1. Germline V gene sequence: CDR1 GTSNPN, CDR2 SVGIG (reference sequence). The ends lost 3 bases at V and 2 bases at J; junction bases unmatched: 7. The CDR3 is 14 residues long.

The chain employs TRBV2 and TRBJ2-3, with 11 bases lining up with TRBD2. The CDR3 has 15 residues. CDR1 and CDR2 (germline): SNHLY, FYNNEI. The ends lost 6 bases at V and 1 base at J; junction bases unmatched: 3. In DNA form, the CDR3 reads TGTGCCAGCAGAGGGGGACTAGCGGGCACAGATACGCAGTATTTT. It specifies CASRGGLAGTDTQYF.

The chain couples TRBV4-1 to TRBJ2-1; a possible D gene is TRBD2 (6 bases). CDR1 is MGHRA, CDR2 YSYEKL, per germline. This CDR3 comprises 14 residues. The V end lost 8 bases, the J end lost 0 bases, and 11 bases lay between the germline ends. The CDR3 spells CASASSASYNEQFF. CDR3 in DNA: TGCGCCAGCGCGTCTAGCGCCTCCTACAATGAGCAGTTCTTC.

The CDR3: CASSERQGLEAFF. The CDR3 DNA reads as TGCGCCAGCAGTGAGAGACAGGGATTGGAAGCTTTCTTT. V usage is TRBV10-2 and J usage is TRBJ1-1; 7 bases are a match to TRBD1. This CDR3 has 13 residues. Trimming cost V 2 bases and J 8 bases; bases outside gene matches: 5. Germline V gene lookup returns CDR1 WSHSY and CDR2 SAAADI.

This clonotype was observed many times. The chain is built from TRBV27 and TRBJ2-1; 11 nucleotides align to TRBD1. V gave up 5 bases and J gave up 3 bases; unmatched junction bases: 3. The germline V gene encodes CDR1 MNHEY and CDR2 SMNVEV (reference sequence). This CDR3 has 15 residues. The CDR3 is CASSPGTGGYNEQFF. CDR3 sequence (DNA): TGTGCCAGCAGTCCCGGGACAGGGGGCTACAATGAGCAGTTCTTC.

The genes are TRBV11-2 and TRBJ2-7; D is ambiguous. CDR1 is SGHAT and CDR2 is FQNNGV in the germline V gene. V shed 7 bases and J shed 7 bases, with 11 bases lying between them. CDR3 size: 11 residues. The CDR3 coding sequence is TGTGCCAGCACCCCTCTGGGTGAGCAGTACTTC. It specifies CASTPLGEQYF.

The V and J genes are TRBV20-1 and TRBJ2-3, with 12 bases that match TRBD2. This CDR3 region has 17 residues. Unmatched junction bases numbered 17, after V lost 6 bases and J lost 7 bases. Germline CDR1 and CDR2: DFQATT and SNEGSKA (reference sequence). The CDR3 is CSAKQSPSSGGGYTQYF. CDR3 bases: TGCAGTGCAAAACAGTCCCCCTCTAGCGGGGGGGGGTATACGCAGTATTTT.

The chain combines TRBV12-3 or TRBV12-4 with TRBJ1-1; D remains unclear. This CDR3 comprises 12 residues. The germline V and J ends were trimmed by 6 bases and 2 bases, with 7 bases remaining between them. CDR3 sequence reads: CASSPFNTEAFF. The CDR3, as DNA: TGTGCCAGCAGCCCTTTCAACACTGAAGCTTTCTTT.

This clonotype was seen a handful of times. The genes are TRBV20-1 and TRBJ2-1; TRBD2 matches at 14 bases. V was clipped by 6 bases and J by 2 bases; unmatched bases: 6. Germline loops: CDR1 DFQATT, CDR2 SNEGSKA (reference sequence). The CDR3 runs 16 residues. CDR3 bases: TGCAGTGCGGGACTAGCGGGAGATCGCACCTACAATGAGCAGTTCTTC. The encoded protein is CSAGLAGDRTYNEQFF.

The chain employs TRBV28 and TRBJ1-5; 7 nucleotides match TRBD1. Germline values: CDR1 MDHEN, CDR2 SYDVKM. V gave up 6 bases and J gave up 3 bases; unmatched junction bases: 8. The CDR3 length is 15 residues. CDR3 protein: CASSQPDRANQPQHF. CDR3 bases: TGTGCCAGCAGCCAACCTGACAGGGCCAATCAGCCCCAGCATTTT. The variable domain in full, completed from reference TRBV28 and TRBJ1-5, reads DVKVTQSSRYLVKRTGEKVFLECVQDMDHENMFWYRQDPGLGLRLIYFSYDVKMKEKGDIPEGYSVSREKKERFSLILESASTNQTSMYLCASSQPDRANQPQHFGDGTRLSIL.

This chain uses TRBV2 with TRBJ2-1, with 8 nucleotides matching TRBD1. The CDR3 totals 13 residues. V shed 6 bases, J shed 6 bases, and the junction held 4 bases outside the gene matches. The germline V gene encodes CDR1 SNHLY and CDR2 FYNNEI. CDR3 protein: CASRDRVPNEQFF. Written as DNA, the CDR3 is TGTGCCAGCAGGGACAGGGTCCCCAATGAGCAGTTCTTC. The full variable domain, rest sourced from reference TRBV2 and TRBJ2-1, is EPEVTQTPSHQVTQMGQEVILRCVPISNHLYFYWYRQILGQKVEFLVSFYNNEISEKSEIFDDQFSVERPDGSNFTLKIRSTKLEDSAMYFCASRDRVPNEQFFGPGTRLTVL.

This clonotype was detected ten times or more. The CDR3 spells CASQVSGANVLTF. The CDR3 DNA sequence: TGTGCCTCTCAGGTCTCTGGGGCCAACGTCCTGACTTTC. The chain employs TRBV7-9 and TRBJ2-6; D is uncertain. V gave up 11 bases and J gave up 0 bases, with 8 bases separating them. The CDR3 is 13 amino acids. Germline CDR1 reads SEHNR; CDR2 reads FQNEAQ (reference sequence). The whole variable domain, remainder taken from reference TRBV7-9 and TRBJ2-6, is DTGVSQNPRHKITKRGQNVTFRCDPISEHNRLYWYRQTLGQGPEFLTYFQNEAQLEKSRLLSDRFSAERPKGSFSTLEIQRTEQGDSAMYLCASQVSGANVLTFGAGSRLTVL.

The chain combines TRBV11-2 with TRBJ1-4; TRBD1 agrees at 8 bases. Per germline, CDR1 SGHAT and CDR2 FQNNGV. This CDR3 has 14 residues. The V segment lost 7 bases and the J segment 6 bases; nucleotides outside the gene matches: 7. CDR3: CASTTTGAHEKLFF. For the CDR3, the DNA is TGTGCCAGCACCACGACAGGGGCTCATGAAAAACTGTTTTTT. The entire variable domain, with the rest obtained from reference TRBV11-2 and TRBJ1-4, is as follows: EAGVAQSPRYKIIEKRQSVAFWCNPISGHATLYWYQQILGQGPKLLIQFQNNGVVDDSQLPKDRFSAERLKGVDSTLKIQPAKLEDSAVYLCASTTTGAHEKLFFGSGTQLSVL.